This TCR beta chain was retrieved from a study of radiotherapy plus CTLA-4 blockade in lung cancer (dated by TCRdb to 2016 to 2018). General notes on the study: Among enrolled patients, 15% to 20% had an objective response and 30% to 40% reached disease control.

Library prep was done by the immunoSEQ multiplex PCR assay. In TCRdb, the immuneACCESS table is reduced to in-frame sequences with V and J assigned. These tables do not hold every clone; where another copy was compared, an unresolved V gene accounts for under half, and the others remain unexplained. Counted in this sample were some 60,000 clones; around 76% of them appeared once. The ten top clones hold roughly 3.1% of the sample. Results the study describes overall, beyond this receptor: After treatment with radiotherapy and ipilimumab, TCR clones that came from tumors expanded in the peripheral blood. Early dynamic changes in blood T cell clones, together with increased serum interferon-beta after radiation, were reported as the strongest predictors of response.

Note on this clone: Its antigen specificity is not known. Base qualities were left out, and no much larger clone turns up one base away. The sample holds other DNA sequences that translate to the same CDR3.

The study evaluated CTLA-4 blockade (ipilimumab) given together with focal radiation therapy in patients who had chemo-refractory metastatic non-small-cell lung cancer. V is pruned by 3 bases and J by 4 bases, leaving 4 bases of the junction without a gene match. CDR1 is given as MGHRA and CDR2 as YSYEKL, both from the germline V gene. Reading from cysteine to phenylalanine, the CDR3 counts 16 amino acids. Left in the record is the CDR3 DNA by itself, 48 bases read in frame from the first base. The sample consisted of peripheral blood, taken from a patient treated with radiotherapy plus ipilimumab. The source of this sequence is a human donor with non-small cell lung cancer who had a complete response to radiotherapy plus ipilimumab. In this chain, TRBV4-1 is recombined with TRBJ2-5; 14 of the junction bases match TRBD2. CDR3 sequence: CASSQLGLAGVETQYF. The nucleotides are TGCGCCAGCAGCCAGCTGGGACTAGCGGGGGTAGAGACCCAGTACTTC.